This record concerns one T cell receptor (beta chain) sequence. Time point described: pre-sensitization, week 0. The treatment denotes: therapeutic diphenylcyclopropenone sensitization with weekly scalp DPC. Alopecia patients between 18 and 70 years old and suitable for DPC were used as donors. Before extraction, the whole blood was not fractionated, and total RNA was taken from it. This record comes from a study of human T cells and chemical hapten exposure. Background on the study: The sensitizing agent was 2% DPC, placed on approximately 2 cm by approximately 2 cm of upper inner arm skin.

TCRdb reanalysed the RACE reads using MiXCR and keeps one entry per CDR3 protein. The table lists around 56,000 distinct CDR3 sequences, more than 8% of them singletons. The germline V gene has CDR1 SGHTA and CDR2 FQGNSA. The CDR3 totals 16 residues. After removal of 1 base from V and 2 bases from J, the junction contained 1 base not matched to a gene. The sample in question was whole blood, obtained in connection with sensitization to the hapten diphenylcyclopropenone (DPC). The V and J genes are TRBV7-2 and TRBJ2-1; 11 bases fit TRBD2. The clonotype was recovered from a man between 40 and 49 years old with alopecia areata. Some clones in this sample may be carry-over from other donors' samples. CDR3 coding DNA: TGTGCCAGCAGCTTAGGACTAGCGGGAACCTACAATGAGCAGTTCTTC. Translated: CASSLGLAGTYNEQFF.